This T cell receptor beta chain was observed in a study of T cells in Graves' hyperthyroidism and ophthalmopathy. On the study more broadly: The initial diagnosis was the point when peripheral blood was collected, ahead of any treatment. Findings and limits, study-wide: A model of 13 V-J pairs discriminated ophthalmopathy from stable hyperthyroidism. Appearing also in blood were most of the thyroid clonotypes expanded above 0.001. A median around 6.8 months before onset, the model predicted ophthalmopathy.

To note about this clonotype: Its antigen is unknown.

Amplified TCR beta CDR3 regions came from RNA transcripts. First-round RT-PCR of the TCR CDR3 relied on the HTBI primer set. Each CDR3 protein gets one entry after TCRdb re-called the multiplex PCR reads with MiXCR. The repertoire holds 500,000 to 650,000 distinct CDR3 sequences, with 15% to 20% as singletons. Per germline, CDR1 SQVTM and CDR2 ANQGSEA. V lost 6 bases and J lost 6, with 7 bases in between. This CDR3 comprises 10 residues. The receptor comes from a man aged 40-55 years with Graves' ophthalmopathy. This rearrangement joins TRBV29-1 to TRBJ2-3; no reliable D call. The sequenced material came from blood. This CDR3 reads CSVKGDTQYF. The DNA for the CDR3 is TGCAGCGTGAAAGGGGATACGCAGTATTTT.